This T cell receptor beta chain was sequenced in a study of blood T cell repertoires in COVID-19 (TCRdb year 2020). Study-level background: Samples covering the acute and convalescent phases of COVID-19 were provided by collaborators in the United States, Italy and Spain. The material from the prospective study consisted of cDNA or gDNA derived from T cells, B-cell-depleted T cells, or PBMCs. Deeply sampled blood TCRbeta repertoires from subjects exposed to, actively infected with, or recovered from COVID-19 were included in the dataset. The repertoires were released in a freely available public database meant as a resource for research on the immune response to SARS-CoV-2. Samples were obtained from the ongoing ImmuneRACE study (first 160 participants) and from approximately 1,200 subjects provided by 6 global collaborators. Sample metadata almost always included a de-identified subject ID, COVID-19 status, age in years and sex. HLA class I and class II types, where available, came from metadata supplied by the sample provider rather than from assay-based typing.

Whole blood was collected in K2EDTA tubes by collaborating institutions according to the institutions' own protocols. Collaborator samples were shipped for TCRbeta analysis as frozen whole blood, isolated PBMCs, or DNA extracted from either sample type. There are 14 amino acids in the CDR3, from cysteine to phenylalanine inclusive. Left in the record is the CDR3 DNA by itself, 42 bases read in frame from the first base. Clipping removes 4 bases from V and 3 bases from J, with 4 as the unmatched junction base count. CDR1 and CDR2, looked up from the germline V gene, are SGHRS and YFSETQ. The investigation overall reported the following: Clinical and demographic metadata were provided uncurated, with the amount varying by source and participant.

As to this clone: Its antigen specificity is not known. The record has no base qualities; no much larger clone is one base away.

TCRbeta CDR3 regions were amplified from genomic DNA by means of the immunoSEQ Assay, a bias-controlled multiplex PCR. For the original study's pipeline: The number of nucleated cells in each sample was estimated from the amplification of reference gene primers within the assay. To quantify the absolute abundance of each unique TCRbeta CDR3 rearrangement, sequence reads were collapsed and filtered. Productive Simpson clonality was computed per sample as the square root of Simpson's diversity index over productive rearrangements. In its TCRdb copy, this immuneACCESS table keeps in-frame sequences only and misses some clones. Where compared with another copy, unresolved V genes explain less than half of these, and the others have no known cause. The V and J calls and the clone size are those of that table, but D and trimming were determined from the DNA. This sample has approximately 130,000 clones in its table, and roughly 82% of those were observed once. Around 10% of the sample lies in the top ten.

Material for sequencing was peripheral blood. Rearrangement joined TRBV5-1 to TRBJ2-3; 8 bases in the middle match TRBD2. This receptor was taken from a human donor in a cohort sampled during active COVID-19. The CDR3 reads as follows: CASSRGGQTDTQYF. The sequenced DNA is TGCGCCAGCAGCCGCGGGGGGCAGACAGATACGCAGTATTTT.